These 20 T cell receptor beta chains were all obtained from the same sample, sequenced in a study of sequential checkpoint blockade in melanoma. Clones were read by immunoSEQ multiplex PCR, and TCRdb kept only the in-frame ones, dropping some. The data hold fewer than 3,500 clones, with approximately 21% observed a single time. Treatment here: randomized to nivolumab then ipilimumab (arm A) or the reverse (arm B). This specimen consisted of tumor tissue (inferred from file names), obtained from a patient given nivolumab and ipilimumab in sequence. The source of these receptors is a human patient with melanoma. Some clones in this sample may be carry-over from other donors' samples.

This clone was recorded only once. This chain uses TRBV5-1 with TRBJ2-1; 7 bases fit TRBD1. Trimming took 1 base from V and 8 from J; bases not matched to a gene: 9. The CDR3 is 15 residues long. Per the germline V gene, CDR1 is SGHRS and CDR2 is YFSETQ. The CDR3 is CASSLTRQGTDEQFF. CDR3 DNA sequence: TGCGCCAGCAGCTTGACAAGACAGGGTACCGATGAGCAGTTCTTC.

This chain connects TRBV12-5 to TRBJ1-3; D is ambiguous. Germline V lookup: CDR1 LGHNT, CDR2 FRNRAP. The CDR3 totals 14 residues. The CDR3 is CASGTYSSGNTIYF. DNA of the CDR3: TGTGCCAGCGGCACGTATAGCTCTGGAAACACCATATATTTT.

The chain combines TRBV30 with TRBJ1-6; TRBD1 is a possible D gene (5 bases). The CDR3 totals 14 residues. From germline, CDR1 is GTSNPN and CDR2 SVGIG (reference sequence). The V end was cut by 1 base, the J end by 9 bases, with 13 bases between. The CDR3 region is CAWSGGVSVSPLHF. The CDR3 DNA is TGTGCCTGGAGTGGGGGGGTTTCTGTTTCACCCCTCCACTTT.

This clone was seen a few times. The chain carries TRBV11-3 and TRBJ2-1; D unclear. Trimming shortened V by 1 base and J by 0 bases, and 10 bases separated the two germline ends. The germline CDR1 and CDR2 sequences are SGHNT and YENEEA. The CDR3 spans 16 residues. The CDR3 coding sequence is TGTGCCAGCAGCTTAGTCCCTCCGGGCTCCTACAATGAGCAGTTCTTC. Translated: CASSLVPPGSYNEQFF.

This clone appeared many times. The J gene is TRBJ2-5, the V gene TRBV11-3; 7 positions agree with TRBD1. The CDR3 totals 15 residues. V shed 6 bases and J 2 bases; nucleotides not matched to a gene: 9. Germline CDR1 SGHNT, CDR2 YENEEA. CDR3 DNA sequence: TGTGCCAGCAGTTACAGGGGCTCCATACAAGAGACCCAGTACTTC. This gives the protein CASSYRGSIQETQYF. Drawing the rest from reference TRBV11-3 and TRBJ2-5, the complete variable domain is EAGVVQSPRYKIIEKKQPVAFWCNPISGHNTLYWYLQNLGQGPELLIRYENEEAVDDSQLPKDRFSAERLKGVDSTLKIQPAELGDSAVYLCASSYRGSIQETQYFGPGTRLLVL.

This clone was seen a handful of times. The rearrangement links TRBV6-8 to TRBJ1-1; the D is unclear. V lost 2 bases and J 3 bases, leaving 22 bases between the germline ends. CDR1 is MNHGY, CDR2 SAAAGT, per germline. The CDR3 runs to 18 residues. Here the CDR3 reads CASSYPGARRVRYTEAFF. In DNA form, the CDR3 reads TGTGCCAGCAGTTACCCGGGAGCGAGGAGGGTTCGGTACACTGAAGCTTTCTTT.

Judged by abundance, this clone is medium-sized (0.01 to 0.1%). The chain recombines TRBV11-3 with TRBJ2-2; D call uncertain. Trimming cost V 1 base and J 1 base, with 4 bases left between them. The CDR3 runs to 14 residues. Germline V gene sequence: CDR1 SGHNT, CDR2 YENEEA. DNA for the CDR3: TGTGCCAGCAGCTTAGGGGTGAACACCGGGGAGCTGTTTTTT. Encoded protein: CASSLGVNTGELFF. Combining the CDR3 with reference TRBV11-3 and TRBJ2-2 gives the whole variable domain EAGVVQSPRYKIIEKKQPVAFWCNPISGHNTLYWYLQNLGQGPELLIRYENEEAVDDSQLPKDRFSAERLKGVDSTLKIQPAELGDSAVYLCASSLGVNTGELFFGEGSRLTVL.

This clone has more than one count but fewer than ten. The rearrangement uses TRBV23-1 and TRBJ1-4; D possibly corresponds to TRBD1 (5 bases). TRBV23-1 is marked as an open reading frame, function uncertain. With 6 bases removed from V and 8 bases from J, the gap between germline ends came to 13 bases. The CDR3 spans 13 residues. CDR3 region: CASSGGTLEKLFF. Here the CDR3 DNA reads TGCGCCAGCAGCGGCGGGACTCTAGAAAAACTGTTTTTT.

In this sample, this clone turned up a few times. The rearrangement uses TRBV18 and TRBJ2-5; 7 bases match TRBD1. V was clipped by 1 base and J by 2 bases; unmatched bases: 4. The CDR3 is made up of 15 amino acids. Germline CDR1 reads KGHSH; CDR2 reads LQKENI. In DNA form, the CDR3 reads TGTGCCAGCTCACCACGGGCAGGGGGACAAGAGACCCAGTACTTC. Residues: CASSPRAGGQETQYF.

The chain combines TRBV19 with TRBJ2-2; D not resolved. The germline V gene encodes CDR1 LNHDA and CDR2 SQIVND (reference sequence). V lost 6 bases and J 4 bases, leaving 12 bases between the germline ends. The CDR3 is made up of 14 amino acids. CDR3 loop: CASSLYSTTGELFF. CDR3 sequence (DNA): TGTGCCAGTAGCCTCTACTCTACCACCGGGGAGCTGTTTTTT.

V gene TRBV6-8 combines with J gene TRBJ1-5; 7 bases map to TRBD1. The CDR3 is 14 amino acids. V shed 6 bases, J shed 5 bases, and the junction held 7 bases outside the gene matches. Germline V CDR1 and CDR2: MNHGY, SAAAGT. CDR3 region: CASSDGTAHQPQHF. CDR3 coding DNA: TGTGCCAGCAGCGATGGGACAGCACATCAGCCCCAGCATTTT.

By sample fraction, this clone is medium-sized. The chain joins TRBV6-8 to TRBJ1-1; D is ambiguous. The germline V gene has CDR1 MNHGY and CDR2 SAAAGT. The CDR3 extends over 13 amino acids. Trimming cost V 0 bases and J 5 bases, with 7 bases left between them. CDR3 in DNA: TGTGCCAGCAGTTACTCGACCGGTACTGAAGCTTTCTTT. It translates to CASSYSTGTEAFF.

This clone was seen a handful of times. Read coverage stops 1 residue before the CDR3 terminus; the germline J gene supplies the remainder. V is TRBV10-3 and J is TRBJ2-1; D possibly corresponds to TRBD2 (9 bases). The V end was cut by 0 bases, the J end by 7 bases, with 19 bases between. The CDR3 totals 17 residues. Germline assignment: CDR1 ENHRY and CDR2 SYGVKD. This chain's CDR3 is CAISESRASGDRNEQFF. The covered CDR3 bases are TGTGCCATCAGTGAGTCGAGGGCTAGCGGGGACAGGAATGAGCAGTTC.

The chain carries TRBV19 and TRBJ2-7, with 7 bases aligning to TRBD1. Per germline, CDR1 LNHDA and CDR2 SQIVND (reference sequence). V dropped 5 bases and J dropped 4; count of bases not matched to a gene: 14. The CDR3 extends over 16 amino acids. The CDR3 bases are TGTGCCAGTAGTTCCCGACTGGGACAGTCGGGGTACGAGCAGTACTTC. Its translation is CASSSRLGQSGYEQYF. The full variable domain, completed using reference TRBV19 and TRBJ2-7, is DGGITQSPKYLFRKEGQNVTLSCEQNLNHDAMYWYRQDPGQGLRLIYYSQIVNDFQKGDIAEGYSVSREKKESFPLTVTSAQKNPTAFYLCASSSRLGQSGYEQYFGPGTRLTVT.

This clone was recorded at least ten times. V gene TRBV11-3 combines with J gene TRBJ2-7, with TRBD1 identical over 8 bases. V gave up 8 bases and J gave up 6 bases; unmatched junction bases: 18. CDR3 length: 16 amino acids. Germline V gene data show CDR1 as SGHNT and CDR2 as YENEEA. The chain's CDR3 is CASALPPIGQGIEQYF. CDR3 sequence (DNA): TGTGCCAGCGCCCTCCCCCCCATAGGACAGGGAATCGAGCAGTACTTC.

This clone appeared many times. The CDR3 region is CASRLGTETYQPQHF. The CDR3 region has the DNA TGTGCAAGTCGCTTGGGGACGGAGACGTATCAGCCCCAGCATTTT. The chain carries TRBV12-2 and TRBJ1-5. TRBV12-2 is designated a pseudogene. The CDR3 totals 15 residues.

The J gene is TRBJ1-3, the V gene TRBV6-8; TRBD1 agrees at 7 bases. The ends lost 8 bases at V and 3 bases at J; junction bases unmatched: 10. CDR1 is MNHGY, CDR2 SAAAGT, per germline. The CDR3 contains 15 residues. The CDR3 loop reads CASQGGGFGGNTIYF. The CDR3 DNA reads TGTGCCAGCCAAGGAGGGGGCTTTGGTGGAAACACCATATATTTT.

In its sample, this clone ranks as medium-sized. The chain has TRBV11-3 and TRBJ2-2; D possibly corresponds to TRBD2 (5 bases). The CDR3 totals 17 residues. V was cut by 5 bases and J by 3 bases, with 19 bases left in between. From germline, CDR1 is SGHNT and CDR2 YENEEA. The CDR3 loop reads CASSTEEDSQHTGELFF. Written as DNA, the CDR3 is TGTGCCAGCAGCACAGAGGAGGACTCCCAGCACACCGGGGAGCTGTTTTTT.

This clone occurred once. The rearrangement joins TRBV5-1 to TRBJ2-1, with 7 positions matching TRBD2. V shed 5 bases and J 8 bases; nucleotides not matched to a gene: 13. CDR1 is SGHRS, CDR2 YFSETQ, per germline. CDR3 length equals 15 residues. This CDR3 is CASSVGGSDGDEQFF. As DNA, the CDR3 is TGCGCCAGCAGTGTGGGAGGGTCGGATGGCGATGAGCAGTTCTTC.

The chain combines TRBV11-3 with TRBJ2-3; D unresolved. Trimming took 1 base from V and 8 from J, leaving 13 bases between them. The CDR3 consists of 14 residues. From germline, CDR1 is SGHNT and CDR2 YENEEA. The CDR3 spells CASSLGVPWGTQYF. CDR3 sequence (DNA): TGTGCCAGCAGCTTAGGGGTCCCTTGGGGTACGCAGTATTTT.